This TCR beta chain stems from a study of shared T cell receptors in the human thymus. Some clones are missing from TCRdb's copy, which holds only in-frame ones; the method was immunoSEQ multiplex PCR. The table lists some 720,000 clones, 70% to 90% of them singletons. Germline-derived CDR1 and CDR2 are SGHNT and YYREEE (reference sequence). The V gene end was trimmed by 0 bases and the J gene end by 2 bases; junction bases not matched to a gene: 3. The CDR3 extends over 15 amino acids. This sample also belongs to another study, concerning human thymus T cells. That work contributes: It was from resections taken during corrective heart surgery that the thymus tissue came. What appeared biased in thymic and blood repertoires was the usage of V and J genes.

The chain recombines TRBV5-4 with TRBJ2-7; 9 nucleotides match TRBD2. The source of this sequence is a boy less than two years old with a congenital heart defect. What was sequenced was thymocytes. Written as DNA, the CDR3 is TGTGCCAGCAGCTTGGAGGCTAGCGGGGCCTACGAGCAGTACTTC. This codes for CASSLEASGAYEQYF.